This entry is about one T cell receptor (beta chain). Sequencing used immunoSEQ multiplex PCR; TCRdb keeps in-frame clones, though not all of them. This table holds 250,000 to 350,000 clones, 80% to 90% found once. Cohorts were determined from participant-reported clinical history. Donors in Cohort 3 who had recovered were those with two negative PCRs, healthcare professional clearance, or resolution of their symptoms. The germline CDR1 and CDR2 sequences are MNHEY and SVGAGI. The V gene end was trimmed by 5 bases and the J gene end by 1 base; junction bases not matched to a gene: 0. The CDR3 runs 14 residues. These data belong to a study of blood T cell repertoires in COVID-19. Turning to the study itself: The analysed material was cDNA or gDNA that came from T cells, B-cell-depleted T cells, or PBMCs.

The specimen was PBMCs or T cells enriched from blood (not recorded which). This sequence joins TRBV6-5 and TRBJ2-7; TRBD2 matches 12 bases. The origin of this receptor is a woman in her 30s who had recovered from COVID-19. Written as DNA, the CDR3 is TGTGCCAGCAGTCTAGCGGGGGGGTCCTACGAGCAGTACTTC. It yields the protein CASSLAGGSYEQYF.